Below, 12 T cell receptor beta chains from the same sample are listed, as sequenced in a study of metastatic and nonmetastatic thyroid tumors. There were no patients who had received any treatment before thyroid surgery. TCRdb re-called clones from the PCR reads using MiXCR. This table has 49,000 or so clones, 24% appearing once. Sequenced material: blood. The source is a male donor with papillary thyroid cancer or a benign thyroid nodule (not recorded which). Some clones in this sample may be carry-over from other donors' samples.

By share, this clone counts as medium-sized. The V gene is TRBV6-5, the J gene TRBJ1-6, with D possibly TRBD1 on 5 matching bases. The V end lost 2 bases, the J end lost 1 base, and 12 bases lay between the germline ends. The germline gives CDR1 MNHEY, CDR2 SVGAGI. The CDR3 covers 17 residues. In nucleotides, the CDR3 is TGTGCCAGCAGTTACGAGGTGGGGGGTTCCTATAATTCACCCCTCCACTTT. Encoded protein: CASSYEVGGSYNSPLHF.

The table lists this clone with a few counts. A junction boundary mismatches the germline segment, possibly from a read error. This chain links TRBV6-1 with TRBJ2-7; TRBD2 is a possible D gene (6 bases). Germline V gene data show CDR1 as MNHNS and CDR2 as SASEGT. The CDR3 is 14 amino acids. In DNA, the CDR3 is TGTGCCAGCAGTCCCGGGACTCCGTCCTACGATCAGTACTTC. This gives the protein CASSPGTPSYDQYF.

The table lists this clone with many counts. This chain links TRBV28 with TRBJ2-3, with TRBD2 as a possible D gene (5 bases). This CDR3 has 14 amino acids. With 3 bases removed from V and 6 bases from J, the gap between germline ends came to 13 bases. Germline V lookup: CDR1 MDHEN, CDR2 SYDVKM. CDR3 nucleotide sequence: TGTGCCAGCAGTTTCCGACGAGGGTATGATACGCAGTATTTT. Encoded protein: CASSFRRGYDTQYF.

This chain joins TRBV7-9 and TRBJ1-2; no definite D call. The CDR3 totals 14 residues. Trimming took 2 bases from V and 1 from J, leaving 8 bases between them. CDR1 is SEHNR and CDR2 is FQNEAQ in the germline V gene (reference sequence). The CDR3: CASSLSRDNYGYTF. The CDR3 DNA is TGTGCCAGCAGCTTAAGTCGGGATAACTATGGCTACACCTTC.

The V call is TRBV4-2, the J call TRBJ2-1, with 13 nucleotides matching TRBD2. The CDR3 covers 17 residues. Germline CDR1 is LGHNA and CDR2 is YNFKEQ. V was clipped by 6 bases and J by 5 bases; unmatched bases: 10. CDR3 nucleotide sequence: TGTGCCAGCAGTTCGGGACTAGCGGGATATAGGGACAATGAGCAGTTCTTC. Amino acids: CASSSGLAGYRDNEQFF.

A few counts support this clone. The chain recombines TRBV6-2 or TRBV6-3 with TRBJ2-7; 13 nucleotides agree with TRBD2. CDR1 is MNHEY, CDR2 SVGEGT, per germline. The CDR3 runs to 15 residues. J lost 2 bases, V lost 6 bases, and 4 bases had no gene match. The DNA of the CDR3 is TGTGCCAGCAGCTCCGGACTAGCGGGGGCCTACGAGCAGTACTTC. Translating it yields CASSSGLAGAYEQYF.

This clone was found many times. The chain has TRBV29-1 and TRBJ2-3; D gene uncertain. Trimming cost V 5 bases and J 0 bases, with 12 bases left between them. Looked up from germline, CDR1 is SQVTM and CDR2 is ANQGSEA. The CDR3 spans 14 residues. The CDR3 reads CSVRARTSTDTQYF. The CDR3 DNA reads TGCAGCGTTCGAGCGCGAACTAGCACAGATACGCAGTATTTT.

This clone was seen repeatedly, ten times or more. This chain connects TRBV6-2 or TRBV6-3 to TRBJ2-7; D possibly uses TRBD1 or TRBD2 (5 bases each). Germline CDR1 reads MNHEY; CDR2 reads SVGEGT. The CDR3 contains 14 residues. The germline V and J ends were trimmed by 5 bases and 1 base, with 12 bases remaining between them. CDR3 DNA: TGTGCCAGCAGTCAACGCAGGGAGTCCTACGAGCAGTACTTC. Its protein product is CASSQRRESYEQYF.

There are many counts of this clone. CDR3 bases: TGCAGTGCTAGAGATGTTGGACTAGTCTTTACGCAGTATTTT. Its translation: CSARDVGLVFTQYF. V gene TRBV20-1 combines with J gene TRBJ2-3; 7 nucleotides align to TRBD2. The CDR3 contains 14 residues. J lost 8 bases, V lost 0 bases, and 8 bases had no gene match. CDR1 and CDR2 (germline): DFQATT, SNEGSKA (reference sequence).

This clone was picked up many times. This could be a read error, since a much larger clone is one nucleotide away. The sample carries other DNA sequences with the same CDR3. This chain uses TRBV12-3 or TRBV12-4 with TRBJ2-7, with D unresolved. The CDR3 spans 12 residues. The CDR3 bases are TGTGCCTGCAGTTTAGGGTCCTACGAGCAGTACTTC. This sequence encodes CACSLGSYEQYF.

The chain recombines TRBV5-6 with TRBJ2-7, with D possibly called TRBD1 or TRBD2 (5 bases each). Trimming took 3 bases from V and 0 from J, leaving 13 bases between them. This CDR3 is 15 amino acids long. Germline CDR1 is SGHDT and CDR2 is YYEEEE. The CDR3, as DNA: TGTGCCAGCAGCTACATAGTGGGACCCTCCTACGAGCAGTACTTC. This translates into CASSYIVGPSYEQYF.

Judged by abundance, this clone is medium-sized. CDR3 in DNA: TGTGCCAGCAGTGTAACAGGGCTAGGGATCTACGAGCAGTACTTC. The encoded protein is CASSVTGLGIYEQYF. The chain employs TRBV6-1 and TRBJ2-7; tentative D call: TRBD1 (6 bases). In germline, CDR1 is MNHNS, CDR2 SASEGT. V was shortened by 4 bases and J by 3 bases, with 16 bases between the two germline ends. This CDR3 has 15 amino acids.